This entry lists 4 T cell receptor beta chains sequenced from one sample in a study of shared clonotypes between healthy human individuals (dated by TCRdb to the early 2020s). Preparation of the library involved the immunoSEQ multiplex PCR assay. TCRdb re-hosts the immuneACCESS table, in-frame sequences only. Its copies lack some clones; in the studies checked, an unresolved V gene accounts for under half of them, and the cause for the rest is not known. The sample profile shows millions of clones; approximately 95% of them were found once. Jointly, the top ten make up 1% to 1.3% of the sample. CD8 naive samples were obtained by positive selection for CCR7 among CD45RO-negative cells, yielding a CD45RA+CCR7+ population from which TemRA cells were excluded. Sequenced: naive CD8+ T cells sorted from blood. The cell subset or site label, read with the paper, signifies: CD45RA+CCR7+. These receptor sequences come from a man between 18 and 29 years old in good health.

The chain employs TRBV19 and TRBJ2-5, with a tentative D call TRBD2 (5 bases). Germline assignment: CDR1 LNHDA and CDR2 SQIVND (reference sequence). This CDR3 region has 15 residues. Deletions cut 1 base from V and 5 bases from J, with 14 bases between. Here the CDR3 reads CASSIVHSGLETQYF. The CDR3 bases are TGTGCCAGTAGTATAGTTCACAGCGGATTGGAGACCCAGTACTTC. The variable domain in full, completed from reference TRBV19 and TRBJ2-5, reads DGGITQSPKYLFRKEGQNVTLSCEQNLNHDAMYWYRQDPGQGLRLIYYSQIVNDFQKGDIAEGYSVSREKKESFPLTVTSAQKNPTAFYLCASSIVHSGLETQYFGPGTRLLVL.

The chain employs TRBV5-1 and TRBJ2-5; D possibly corresponds to TRBD2 (6 bases). V was clipped by 0 bases and J by 5 bases, with 11 bases between them. CDR1 and CDR2 (germline): SGHRS, YFSETQ. The CDR3 consists of 14 residues. The CDR3, as DNA: TGCGCCAGCAGCTTGGCTCTAGCGAGGGAGACCCAGTACTTC. Translated: CASSLALARETQYF.

The chain joins TRBV7-9 to TRBJ2-2; no firm D call. The length of the CDR3 is 13 residues. Between the trimmed V and J ends, which lost 4 bases and 7 bases, there was a span of 10 bases. CDR1 is SEHNR and CDR2 is FQNEAQ in the germline V gene (reference sequence). This CDR3 reads CASSSRKGGELFF. DNA of the CDR3: TGTGCCAGCAGCTCGCGAAAGGGCGGGGAGCTGTTTTTT.

The rearrangement joins TRBV7-9 to TRBJ2-2, with D possibly matching TRBD2 (5 bases). The CDR3 extends over 17 amino acids. The V end lost 4 bases, the J end lost 3 bases, and 18 bases lay between the germline ends. Germline V CDR1 and CDR2: SEHNR, FQNEAQ (reference sequence). The CDR3 DNA sequence: TGTGCCAGCAGCTCGGCGGATTTAGCGCACCACACCGGGGAGCTGTTTTTT. Translation: CASSSADLAHHTGELFF.